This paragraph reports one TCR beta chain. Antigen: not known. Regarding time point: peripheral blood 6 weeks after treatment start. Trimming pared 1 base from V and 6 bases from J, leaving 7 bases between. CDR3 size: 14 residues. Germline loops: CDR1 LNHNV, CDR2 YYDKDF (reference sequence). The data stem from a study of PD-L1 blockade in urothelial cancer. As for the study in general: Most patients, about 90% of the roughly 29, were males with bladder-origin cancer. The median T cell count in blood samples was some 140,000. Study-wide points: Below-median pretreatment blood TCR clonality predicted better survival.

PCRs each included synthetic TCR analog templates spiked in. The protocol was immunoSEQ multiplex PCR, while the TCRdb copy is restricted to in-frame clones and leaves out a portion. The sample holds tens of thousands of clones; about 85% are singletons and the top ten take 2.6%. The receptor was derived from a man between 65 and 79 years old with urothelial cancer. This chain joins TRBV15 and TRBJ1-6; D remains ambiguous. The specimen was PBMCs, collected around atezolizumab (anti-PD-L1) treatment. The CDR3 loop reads CATSRANSNSPLHF. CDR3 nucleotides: TGTGCCACCAGCAGAGCTAACAGTAATTCACCCCTCCACTTT.